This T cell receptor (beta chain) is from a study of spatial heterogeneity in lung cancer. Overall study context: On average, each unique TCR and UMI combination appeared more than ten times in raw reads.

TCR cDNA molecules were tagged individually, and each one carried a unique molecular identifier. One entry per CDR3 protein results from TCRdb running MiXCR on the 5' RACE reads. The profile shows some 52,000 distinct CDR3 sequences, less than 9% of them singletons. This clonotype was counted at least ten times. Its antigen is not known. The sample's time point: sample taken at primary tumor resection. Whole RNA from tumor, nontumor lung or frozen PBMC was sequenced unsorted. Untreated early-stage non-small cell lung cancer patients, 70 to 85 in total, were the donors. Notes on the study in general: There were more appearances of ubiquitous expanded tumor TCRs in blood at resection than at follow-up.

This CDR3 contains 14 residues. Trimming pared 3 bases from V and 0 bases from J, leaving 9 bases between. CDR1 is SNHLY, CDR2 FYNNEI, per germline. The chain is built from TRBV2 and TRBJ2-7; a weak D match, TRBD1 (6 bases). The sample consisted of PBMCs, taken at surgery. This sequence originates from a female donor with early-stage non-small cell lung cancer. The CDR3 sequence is CASSDVTGSYEQYF. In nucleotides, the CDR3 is TGTGCCAGCAGTGACGTGACAGGCTCCTACGAGCAGTACTTC.